A selection of T cell receptor beta chains follows, all from one sample in a study of regulatory T cells in long-lasting Graves disease. TCRdb processed the multiplex PCR reads anew with MiXCR; each CDR3 protein has one entry. The sample holds roughly 510,000 distinct CDR3 sequences, roughly 15% seen once. This same sample was also part of a study on T cells in Graves' hyperthyroidism and ophthalmopathy.

This sample comprised peripheral blood mononuclear cells (PBMCs), obtained at new diagnosis, from a patient treated with antithyroid drugs. Source of these receptors: a man between 18 and 35 years old with Graves disease. Each CDR3 is given with its conserved first and last residue. A D gene is named only where the DNA matches it firmly. Clone size, where shown, is once, few, many, or a class for clones that have expanded.

J gene | V gene | D gene | clone size | CDR3 protein | CDR3 DNA
TRBJ2-1 | TRBV9 | TRBD1 | few | CASSDGQGLSSYNEQFF | TGTGCCAGCAGCGATGGACAGGGACTGTCATCCTACAATGAGCAGTTCTTC
TRBJ2-5 | TRBV9 | . | few | CASSVGRGTPQETQYF | TGTGCCAGCAGCGTAGGAAGGGGAACCCCCCAAGAGACCCAGTACTTC
TRBJ1-6 | TRBV12-3/TRBV12-4 | . | many | CASSFSGGSRLTTPLHF | TGTGCCAGCAGTTTCTCCGGGGGAAGTAGGCTGACGACACCCCTCCACTTT
TRBJ2-3 | TRBV20-1 | . | many | CSASSGGSDTDTQYF | TGCAGTGCCTCCTCGGGTGGCAGCGACACAGATACGCAGTATTTT
TRBJ1-1 | TRBV20-1 | TRBD1 | . | CSALRTGRPWAEAFF | TGCAGTGCTCTCAGGACAGGCCGACCCTGGGCTGAAGCTTTCTTT
TRBJ2-7 | TRBV27 | TRBD1 | many | CASSSGQAPHSYEQYF | TGTGCCAGCAGTTCGGGACAGGCTCCTCACTCCTACGAGCAGTACTTC
TRBJ1-1 | TRBV12-3/TRBV12-4 | . | many | CASSSMERDGTFF | TGTGCCAGCAGTTCAATGGAGAGGGACGGCACTTTCTTT
TRBJ2-7 | TRBV20-1 | . | . | CSARLKGSPRSYEQYF | TGCAGTGCTAGACTAAAGGGGAGCCCACGTTCCTACGAGCAGTACTTC
TRBJ2-1 | TRBV9 | TRBD2 | . | CASSVDGRRYNEQFF | TGTGCCAGCAGCGTAGACGGGAGGAGATACAATGAGCAGTTCTTC
TRBJ2-7 | TRBV7-9 | TRBD2 | . | CASSLEVSGRFEQYF | TGTGCCAGCAGCTTAGAGGTTAGCGGGAGATTCGAGCAGTACTTC
TRBJ2-7 | TRBV20-1 | . | . | CSAERVIGEEQYF | TGCAGTGCTGAGAGAGTAATAGGTGAGGAGCAGTACTTC
TRBJ1-2 | TRBV6-2/TRBV6-3 | . | few | CASSYSTRGLNGYTF | TGTGCCAGCAGTTACTCGACCCGGGGGCTGAATGGCTACACCTTC
TRBJ2-5 | TRBV7-9 | . | . | CASRDGALGTQYF | TGTGCCAGCAGAGACGGCGCCTTGGGGACCCAGTACTTC
TRBJ2-1 | TRBV18 | . | . | CASSQIEQFF | TGTGCCAGCTCACAGATTGAGCAGTTCTTC
TRBJ2-7 | TRBV28 | . | many | CASRADGSYEQYF | TGTGCCAGCCGGGCAGACGGCTCCTACGAGCAGTACTTC
TRBJ2-3 | TRBV7-2 | TRBD2 | . | CASSLFAGGTDTQYF | TGTGCCAGCAGCTTATTTGCGGGAGGCACAGATACGCAGTATTTT
TRBJ2-7 | TRBV7-2 | . | . | CASSSSRRTATYEQYF | TGTGCCAGCAGCTCCTCCCGGAGGACAGCGACCTACGAGCAGTACTTC
TRBJ2-5 | TRBV5-1 | TRBD2 | few | CASSLLSGRVETQYF | TGCGCCAGCAGCTTGCTTAGCGGGAGGGTGGAGACCCAGTACTTC
TRBJ1-1 | TRBV27 | . | many | CASNVGSLNTEAFF | TGTGCCAGCAACGTGGGGTCCCTGAACACTGAAGCTTTCTTT
TRBJ1-1 | TRBV19 | . | many | CASSLSLDTEAFF | TGTGCCAGTAGTCTTTCCCTGGACACTGAAGCTTTCTTT
TRBJ1-2 | TRBV2 | TRBD1 | . | CASSEGPMDRGRNYGYTF | TGTGCCAGCAGTGAAGGTCCTATGGACAGGGGGCGCAACTATGGCTACACCTTC
TRBJ2-7 | TRBV11-2 | . | many | CASSLDFTYEQYF | TGTGCCAGCAGCTTAGATTTTACCTACGAGCAGTACTTC
TRBJ1-1 | TRBV3-1 | . | many | CASSGGFEAFF | TGTGCCAGCAGCGGAGGCTTTGAAGCTTTCTTT
TRBJ2-1 | TRBV6-1 | TRBD2 | . | CASSSHPWTSGSEQFF | TGTGCCAGCAGCTCGCATCCTTGGACTAGCGGGAGTGAGCAGTTCTTC
TRBJ2-2 | TRBV6-5 | . | many | CASSYGLARTGELFF | TGTGCCAGCAGTTACGGGCTAGCGCGCACCGGGGAGCTGTTTTTT
TRBJ2-2 | TRBV30 | . | . | CAWREQGLNTGELFF | TGTGCCTGGAGAGAACAGGGTTTGAACACCGGGGAGCTGTTTTTT
TRBJ2-1 | TRBV10-3 | TRBD2 | . | CAISAREGLAGGKNEQFF | TGTGCCATCAGTGCCAGGGAGGGCCTGGCGGGAGGGAAGAATGAGCAGTTCTTC
TRBJ1-2 | TRBV2 | TRBD1 | many | CASSETMGTDYGYTF | TGTGCCAGCAGTGAAACAATGGGGACAGACTATGGCTACACCTTC
TRBJ2-1 | TRBV19 | . | few | CASSLRTSYNEQFF | TGTGCCAGTAGTCTGAGGACATCCTACAATGAGCAGTTCTTC
TRBJ1-5 | TRBV18 | TRBD1 | many | CASSLDRGHMPQHF | TGTGCCAGCTCACTCGACAGGGGCCATATGCCCCAGCATTTT
TRBJ1-1 | TRBV6-2/TRBV6-3 | TRBD1 | . | CASSYGQGVGDTEAFF | TGTGCCAGCAGTTACGGACAGGGGGTGGGGGACACTGAAGCTTTCTTT